This TCR beta chain was observed in a study of technical replicates of blood from several donors. The ends were cut back, 5 bases at V and 8 bases at J, with 18 bases in the middle. Germline V gene sequence: CDR1 MNHEY, CDR2 SMNVEV (reference sequence). The CDR3 contains 14 residues. This table comes from immunoSEQ multiplex PCR, and its TCRdb copy is limited to in-frame clones, with some not included. The sample has about 80,000 clones; roughly 98% are singletons. Specimen: T cells isolated from PBMCs. The rearrangement uses TRBV27 and TRBJ1-2, with TRBD1 as a possible D gene (5 bases). This clonotype was obtained from a human donor in good health. CDR3 residues: CASSEGVVAGGYTF. The CDR3 DNA is TGTGCCAGCAGTGAAGGGGTGGTTGCGGGAGGCTACACCTTC.